The present TCR beta chain was sequenced within a study of CD8+ T cells in alopecia areata. Study outcomes and limitations: Lesional scalp displayed greater clonality than normal scalp, most notably in alopecia totalis/universalis. Possibly as an HLA-related effect, TCR sharing across patients appeared less clear than in mice. Among the cells sequenced in scalp samples are also the resident alphabeta T cells of normal skin.

CDR3 length: 14 amino acids. The V gene lost 4 bases and the J gene lost 5 bases, with 11 bases spanning the gap. Germline V gene sequence: CDR1 MGHRA, CDR2 YSYEKL. The count of this clone is one. The antigen is undetermined. RNA extraction and reverse transcription yielded cDNA as sequencing template. Data came from immunoSEQ multiplex PCR; TCRdb stores just in-frame clones and leaves some out. The sample lists fewer than 150,000 clones; around 61% were seen once. PBMCs yielded sorted CD4+ and CD8+ T cells. The clonotype originates from a human donor in good health. Sequenced input: CD4+ T cells sorted from blood. This chain connects TRBV4-1 to TRBJ1-4; D possibly corresponds to TRBD1 (6 bases). In DNA, the CDR3 is TGCGCCAGCAGCCCCCCGGGGGCCAATGAAAAACTGTTTTTT. As protein: CASSPPGANEKLFF.